This paragraph covers one T cell receptor (beta chain) sequence. Its antigen has not been determined. Base qualities are not provided; no much larger clone lies one nucleotide away. The CDR3 regions of human TCRbeta chains were analyzed by immunosequencing. The authors' analysis ran thus. Repertoire TCRs were checked for matches against a reference library of SARS-CoV-2-specific TCRs that had been generated using the MIRA antigen-specificity platform. Breadth was defined as the fraction of unique TCRs that were SARS-CoV-2-associated. Depth was defined as the fraction of total T cells that were SARS-CoV-2-associated. Each spike-specific TCR was assigned to its reactive spike region and to a CD4 or CD8 class using the MIRA data. Log10-transformed breadth and depth values were compared by one-way ANOVA with Sidak's multiple comparisons tests. This immuneACCESS table, as held by TCRdb, lists in-frame sequences with V and J called but not all clones. Of the missing ones, under half trace to an unresolved V gene in checked studies; the others have no known cause. The V and J calls and the clone size are those of that table, but D and trimming were determined from the DNA. This sample lists about 160,000 clones; roughly nine tenths were detected once. Over 1.5% of the sample belongs to the ten largest clones.

Per the publication, the time point label means: baseline before first vaccination. The vaccinee samples were drawn from two UK trials, COV001 and COV002, one of which was a single-blind randomized controlled phase 2/3 trial testing AZD1222 (ChAdOx1 nCoV-19) in healthy adults. Trial participant PBMC samples were collected at day 0 and day 28 after the second dose for TCRbeta chain sequencing. This record comes from a study of T cell responses to AZD1222 COVID-19 vaccine (dated by TCRdb to the early 2020s). Study-wide context: AZD1222 recipients with second doses at about 4 weeks or about 12 weeks were pooled, because spike-specific TCR depth and breadth did not differ between schedules. TCR sequencing covered 233 trial participants: roughly 200 given two doses of AZD1222 and 26 given two doses of MenACWY control vaccine. Trial participants were enrolled into age subgroups of 18-55, 56-69 and 70-plus years, which contained approximately 150, 30 and 60 TCR-sequenced participants, respectively.

Spanning cysteine to phenylalanine, the CDR3 consists of 13 amino acids. Here the CDR3 DNA is all that survives: 39 bases in frame from base 1. Trimming removed 2 bases from V and 2 bases from J, leaving 7 bases between the germline ends. CDR1 and CDR2, per the germline V gene (reference sequence), are MNHEY and SMNVEV. Here is what the overall study found, with its caveats: Nearly half of unique spike-specific TCRs reportedly recognized epitopes outside regions mutated in the B.1.351 and B.1.1.7 variants. Conclusions about previously exposed vaccinees were limited because only six AZD1222 recipients were SARS-CoV-2 seropositive at baseline. After two AZD1222 doses, spike-specific TCR breadth and depth were significantly higher than at day 0 and than in MenACWY recipients. Participants were mostly white British, with more females than males. The authors suggested clonal diversity may have been underestimated. Because no day 14 peak-response samples were available, repertoires were characterized only after the peak T cell response. In the small 56-69-year group, the increase in depth fell short of significance, most likely because of low power. CD4 TCRs associated with the vaccine covered the entire spike protein, and the dominant responses were in regions 160-218 and 743-854.

The input for sequencing was peripheral blood, taken on day 0 of AZD1222 vaccination. This clonotype originated in an adult in good health. The sequence joins TRBV27 to TRBJ2-7, with the D gene call left open. The nucleotide sequence is given as TGTGCCAGCAGTTTAAAGGTTGCCTACGAGCAGTACTTC. The translation is CASSLKVAYEQYF.